The sequence of this TCR beta chain was determined in a study of blood T cell repertoires in COVID-19. Libraries were prepared by immunoSEQ multiplex PCR; TCRdb keeps only in-frame clonotypes and omits some of them. The sample gives 45,000 to 55,000 clones, about 86% of which show up once; over 9.5% is in the top ten. The J segment lost 4 bases and the V segment lost 3 bases, leaving 11 bases of the junction unmatched. Per the germline V gene, CDR1 is MNHEY and CDR2 is SMNVEV (reference sequence). This CDR3 has 16 amino acids. The clonotype originates from a man between 65 and 80 years old with active COVID-19. Sequencing was done on a sample of peripheral blood. The chain recombines TRBV27 with TRBJ2-5, with TRBD1 matching 7 bases. The CDR3 nucleotides are TGTGCCAGCAGTTTGACCCAAACAGGGGCTGGAGAGACCCAGTACTTC. Its protein is CASSLTQTGAGETQYF.